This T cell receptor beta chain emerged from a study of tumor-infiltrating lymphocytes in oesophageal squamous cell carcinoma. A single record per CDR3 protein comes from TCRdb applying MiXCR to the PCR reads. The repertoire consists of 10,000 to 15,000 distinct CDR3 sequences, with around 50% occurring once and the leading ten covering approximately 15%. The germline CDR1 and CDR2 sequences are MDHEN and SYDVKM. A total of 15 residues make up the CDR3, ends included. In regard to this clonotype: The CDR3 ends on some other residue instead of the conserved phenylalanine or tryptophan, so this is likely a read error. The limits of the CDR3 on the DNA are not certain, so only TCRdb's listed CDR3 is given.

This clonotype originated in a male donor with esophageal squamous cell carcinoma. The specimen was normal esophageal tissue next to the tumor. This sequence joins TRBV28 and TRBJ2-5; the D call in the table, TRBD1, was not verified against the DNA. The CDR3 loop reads CASSSQGSYGYTFGS.